This is a list of T cell receptor beta chains from one sample in a study of blood T cell repertoires in COVID-19. Generated by immunoSEQ multiplex PCR, the TCRdb table keeps only in-frame clones and is missing some. The sample contains 70,000 to 90,000 clones, around 88% of which appear only once. The sequenced sample was peripheral blood. These receptors originate from a middle-aged man with active COVID-19. CDR3s include the opening cysteine and the closing phenylalanine or tryptophan. Fields, in order: clone size, J gene, D gene, V gene, CDR3 protein, CDR3 DNA. The D gene is left open where the match is weak. Clone size appears in some rows only: once, few, many, or a class for an expanded clone.

>-|TRBJ1-6|-|TRBV28
CAYQGSTLTPLHF
TGTGCCTACCAGGGGTCCACCCTGACACCCCTCCACTTT
>-|TRBJ2-7|-|TRBV20-1
CSARAAYEQYF
TGCAGTGCCCGAGCGGCCTACGAGCAGTACTTC
>-|TRBJ1-4|TRBD1|TRBV2
CASRRQGVFNEKLFF
TGTGCCAGCAGGAGACAGGGGGTTTTTAATGAAAAACTGTTTTTT
>-|TRBJ1-2|-|TRBV4-3
CASSQGLDTSKGYTF
TGCGCCAGCAGCCAGGGACTCGACACCTCAAAGGGCTACACCTTC
>-|TRBJ2-2|TRBD1|TRBV4-1
CASSQSPGQGAGGELFF
TGCGCCAGCAGCCAATCTCCGGGACAGGGGGCTGGCGGGGAGCTGTTTTTT
>-|TRBJ2-3|-|TRBV4-1
CASSHHQLTDTQYF
TGCGCCAGCAGCCATCACCAACTTACAGATACGCAGTATTTT
>-|TRBJ1-1|-|TRBV5-8
CASSSGSHLSGGAFF
TGTGCCAGCAGTTCGGGCTCCCACTTATCAGGAGGGGCTTTCTTT
>-|TRBJ1-4|-|TRBV5-1
CASSFTGLGEKLFF
TGCGCCAGCAGCTTCACAGGGTTAGGGGAAAAACTGTTTTTT
>-|TRBJ2-5|-|TRBV28
CASGSAIQETQYF
TGTGCCAGCGGGAGTGCTATACAAGAGACCCAGTACTTC
>once|TRBJ1-1|-|TRBV28
CASSQSPHREAFF
TGTGCCAGCAGTCAAAGCCCCCACAGAGAAGCTTTCTTT
>-|TRBJ1-5|-|TRBV21-1
CASSKNRETEPQHF
TGTGCCAGCAGCAAGAACAGGGAAACCGAGCCCCAGCATTTT
>few|TRBJ1-6|-|TRBV7-9
CASRPNNSPLHF
TGTGCCAGCAGGCCTAATAATTCACCCCTCCACTTT
>-|TRBJ1-2|-|TRBV10-3
CAISDRGGGYTF
TGTGCCATCAGTGACAGGGGTGGTGGCTACACCTTC
>-|TRBJ2-1|TRBD2|TRBV3-1/TRBV3-2
CASSRLASGSSNEQFF
TGTGCCAGCAGCCGCTTGGCTAGCGGGAGTAGCAATGAGCAGTTCTTC
>-|TRBJ1-2|TRBD1|TRBV5-4
CASSLYGQGARGYTF
TGTGCCAGCAGCCTATATGGACAGGGGGCGCGGGGCTACACCTTC
>-|TRBJ1-2|-|TRBV6-5
CASSSPRTRVRGGYTF
TGTGCCAGCAGTTCCCCCAGGACACGCGTTCGTGGGGGCTACACCTTC
>-|TRBJ2-7|-|TRBV19
CASSISGVPRYEQYF
TGTGCCAGTAGTATCTCCGGGGTGCCAAGGTACGAGCAGTACTTC
>-|TRBJ2-1|TRBD2|TRBV7-2
CASSPRAGTNNEQFF
TGTGCCAGCAGCCCGAGAGCGGGAACCAACAATGAGCAGTTCTTC
>few|TRBJ1-2|-|TRBV19
CASSDGLYGYTF
TGTGCCAGTTCAGACGGACTCTATGGCTACACCTTC
>-|TRBJ2-5|-|TRBV5-4
CASSLQGRGQETQYF
TGTGCCAGCAGCTTGCAGGGGCGGGGGCAAGAGACCCAGTACTTC
>-|TRBJ2-7|-|TRBV5-1
CASSSRQGSYEQYF
TGCGCCAGCAGCTCACGGCAGGGGTCCTACGAGCAGTACTTC
>-|TRBJ2-7|TRBD1|TRBV9
CASSGGTGVHEQYF
TGTGCCAGCAGCGGCGGGACAGGGGTGCACGAGCAGTACTTC
>-|TRBJ2-5|-|TRBV7-2
CASSSDPSVQETQYF
TGTGCCAGCAGCTCAGACCCTAGCGTCCAAGAGACCCAGTACTTC
>many|TRBJ2-1|TRBD2|TRBV6-1
CASSAAGGNLDEQFF
TGTGCCAGCAGTGCAGCGGGGGGGAACCTCGATGAGCAGTTCTTC
>few|TRBJ1-1|TRBD1|TRBV19
CASSSGQGRDFF
TGTGCCAGTAGTTCCGGACAGGGTAGGGATTTCTTT
>-|TRBJ1-2|-|TRBV9
CASSVTGRNGYTF
TGTGCCAGCAGCGTCACAGGGAGAAATGGCTACACCTTC
>-|TRBJ1-4|TRBD1|TRBV29-1
CSAAGGLGEKLFF
TGCAGCGCCGCAGGGGGCCTTGGGGAAAAACTGTTTTTT
>-|TRBJ1-1|-|TRBV4-2
CASSLRRDTANTEAFF
TGTGCCAGCAGCCTTAGAAGGGACACCGCGAACACTGAAGCTTTCTTT
>-|TRBJ2-5|TRBD2|TRBV30
CAWRTSGVRTQYF
TGTGCCTGGAGGACTAGCGGGGTGCGGACCCAGTACTTC
>-|TRBJ1-6|-|TRBV3-1/TRBV3-2
CASSQAGGRSYNSPLHF
TGTGCCAGCAGCCAAGCGGGGGGGCGCTCCTATAATTCACCCCTCCACTTT
>-|TRBJ1-2|-|TRBV18
CASSPPSGFTYGYTF
TGTGCCAGCTCACCGCCATCGGGGTTTACCTATGGCTACACCTTC
>once|TRBJ2-5|TRBD1|TRBV9
CASSATGERDTETQYF
TGTGCCAGCAGCGCAACAGGGGAGAGGGATACAGAGACCCAGTACTTC
>-|TRBJ2-2|TRBD2|TRBV5-1
CASSRLAGVSSANGELFF
TGCGCCAGCAGTCGACTAGCGGGAGTAAGTTCCGCTAACGGGGAGCTGTTTTTT
>-|TRBJ2-1|TRBD2|TRBV27
CASSLYGGNEQFF
TGTGCCAGCAGCCTGTACGGGGGGAATGAGCAGTTCTTC
>-|TRBJ2-5|-|TRBV19
CASSTGTSQETQYF
TGTGCCAGTAGTACCGGGACAAGTCAAGAGACCCAGTACTTC
>-|TRBJ1-3|-|TRBV9
CASSGEVSGNTIYF
TGTGCCAGCAGCGGGGAGGTCTCTGGAAACACCATATATTTT
>-|TRBJ2-3|TRBD2|TRBV7-2
CASSPGLAGPSTDTQYF
TGTGCCAGCAGCCCGGGACTAGCGGGACCTAGCACAGATACGCAGTATTTT
>-|TRBJ2-5|TRBD1|TRBV7-2
CASRTGQGGQEAQYF
TGTGCCAGCAGGACGGGACAGGGGGGCCAAGAGGCCCAGTACTTC
>-|TRBJ2-3|-|TRBV18
CASSPPARGSTDTQYF
TGTGCCAGCTCACCTCCCGCGCGCGGTAGCACAGATACGCAGTATTTT
>-|TRBJ1-2|-|TRBV3-1/TRBV3-2
CASSQDSYGYTF
TGTGCCAGCAGCCAAGACAGCTATGGCTACACCTTC
>-|TRBJ1-2|-|TRBV6-5
CASSYSEGKAGYTF
TGTGCCAGCAGTTACTCGGAGGGTAAAGCAGGCTACACCTTC
>-|TRBJ1-2|-|TRBV6-5
CASSWGRQANYGYTF
TGTGCCAGCAGTTGGGGCCGCCAAGCTAACTATGGCTACACCTTC
>-|TRBJ2-1|TRBD2|TRBV3-1/TRBV3-2
CASSQARGGASEQFF
TGTGCCAGCAGCCAAGCCCGCGGGGGGGCGTCTGAGCAGTTCTTC
>-|TRBJ1-3|-|TRBV28
CASSLVGAGNTIYF
TGTGCCAGCAGTTTGGTAGGGGCTGGAAACACCATATATTTT
>-|TRBJ1-5|TRBD1|TRBV28
CASSFGTGGNQPQHF
TGTGCCAGCAGTTTCGGGACAGGGGGCAATCAGCCCCAGCATTTT
>few|TRBJ2-5|TRBD2|TRBV3-1/TRBV3-2
CASSQAVSGGMPQYF
TGTGCCAGCAGCCAGGCTGTAAGCGGGGGTATGCCCCAGTACTTC
>medium-sized|TRBJ1-5|-|TRBV21-1
CASSKTGLEGGASEPQHF
TGTGCCAGCAGCAAAACGGGCTTGGAGGGCGGGGCATCGGAACCCCAGCATTTT
>-|TRBJ2-3|TRBD2|TRBV4-2
CASSQGPGTSGRAGTDTQYF
TGTGCCAGCAGCCAAGGACCCGGGACTAGCGGGAGGGCCGGGACAGATACGCAGTATTTT
>-|TRBJ2-1|TRBD2|TRBV11-3
CASSSWTSGGPDGEQFF
TGTGCCAGCAGCTCATGGACTAGCGGGGGGCCCGACGGTGAGCAGTTCTTC
>-|TRBJ1-2|TRBD1|TRBV5-1
CASRQGPAFDGYTF
TGCGCCAGCCGACAGGGGCCGGCGTTTGATGGCTACACCTTC
>many|TRBJ1-3|-|TRBV5-1
CASSSPGISGNTIYF
TGCGCCAGCAGCTCTCCAGGGATCTCTGGAAACACCATATATTTT
>-|TRBJ2-3|-|TRBV12-5
CASGLQGTNTQYF
TGTGCTAGTGGTTTGCAGGGGACAAATACGCAGTATTTT
>-|TRBJ2-1|-|TRBV21-1
CASSKLLTRVISEDRGLEEQFF
TGTGCCAGCAGCAAGTTACTGACCCGGGTAATAAGTGAAGACAGGGGGCTAGAGGAGCAGTTCTTC
>-|TRBJ1-4|-|TRBV5-6
CASSLYRAETNEKLFF
TGTGCCAGCAGCTTGTACAGGGCTGAAACTAATGAAAAACTGTTTTTT
>-|TRBJ1-3|-|TRBV3-1/TRBV3-2
CASSQEGRGDRNTIYF
TGTGCCAGCAGCCAAGAAGGTCGGGGGGATAGAAACACCATATATTTT
>-|TRBJ2-2|-|TRBV6-1
CASSEATVNTGELFF
TGTGCCAGCAGTGAAGCGACAGTAAACACCGGGGAGCTGTTTTTT
>-|TRBJ1-1|-|TRBV21-1
CASLRVGCTEAFF
TGTGCCAGCTTGCGGGTGGGGTGCACTGAAGCTTTCTTT
>-|TRBJ2-2|TRBD2|TRBV11-2
CASSRLAGRSNTGELFF
TGTGCCAGCAGCCGACTAGCGGGGCGTTCTAACACCGGGGAGCTGTTTTTT
>-|TRBJ2-1|TRBD2|TRBV28
CASTRTSGDYNEQFF
TGTGCCAGCACCCGGACTAGCGGGGACTACAATGAGCAGTTCTTC